Listed below are T cell receptor beta chains from one sample, sequenced in a study of T-cell reconstitution after alpha-beta-depleted transplantation in children. Each CDR3 protein is one row after TCRdb ran MiXCR on the PCR reads. Here the sample spans about 100,000 distinct CDR3 sequences, roughly 7.6% being singletons. Sequenced material: PBMCs, taken before TCRalphabeta/CD19-depleted stem cell transplant. These receptors were obtained from a boy between 2 and 10 years old with acute lymphoblastic leukemia, due to receive a stem cell transplant. Each CDR3 is given with its conserved first and last residue. The D gene is left open where the match is weak. Where a row states a size, it is once, few, many or the class of an expanded clone; other rows omit it.

d_call	j_call	clone_size	v_call	cdr3_nt	cdr3_aa
NA	TRBJ2-4	NA	TRBV3-1	TGTGCCAGCAGCCAAGACGAAAACATTCAGTACTTC	CASSQDENIQYF
NA	TRBJ1-4	many	TRBV28	TGTGCCAGCAGTTCCCCTGGGGCAACTAATGAAAAACTGTTTTTT	CASSSPGATNEKLFF
TRBD1	TRBJ2-5	many	TRBV6-5	TGTGCCAGCAGTTACCCGGTCAGAGGGGGCGACCCTCAAGAGACCCAGTACTTC	CASSYPVRGGDPQETQYF
NA	TRBJ2-1	few	TRBV20-1	TGCAGTGCTCCAAAGGGTCCCACCCGCAATGAGCAGTTCTTC	CSAPKGPTRNEQFF
NA	TRBJ2-1	NA	TRBV7-9	TGTGCCAGCAGCCCCCGGTCGAACAATGAGCAGTTCTTC	CASSPRSNNEQFF
NA	TRBJ2-1	large	TRBV2	TGTGCCAGCCAGATTGCTAGCCCTTCCTACAATGAGCAGTTCTTC	CASQIASPSYNEQFF
NA	TRBJ1-1	many	TRBV5-1	TGCGCCAGCAGCGTCGGGTCTATGGGCGAAGCTTTCTTT	CASSVGSMGEAFF
TRBD1	TRBJ2-4	NA	TRBV4-2	TGTGCCAGCAGCCAAGATAGGACAGGGCGAGGCATTCAGTACTTC	CASSQDRTGRGIQYF
NA	TRBJ1-6	few	TRBV10-3	TGTGCCATCAGTGACCAACGGGGAGGGGCCCAACCCCTCCACTTT	CAISDQRGGAQPLHF
TRBD2	TRBJ2-1	many	TRBV2	TGTGCCAGCAGTGAAGCCCGCCCTAGCGGAATATCCTACAATGAGCAGTTCTTC	CASSEARPSGISYNEQFF
TRBD1	TRBJ1-1	many	TRBV20-1	TGCAGTGCACTCCCAGGGGGCACTGAAGCTTTCTTT	CSALPGGTEAFF
NA	TRBJ1-6	NA	TRBV5-6	TGTGCCAGCAGCCCTCAAGGAGGGCATAATTCACCCCTCCACTTT	CASSPQGGHNSPLHF
NA	TRBJ2-5	many	TRBV5-1	TGCGCCAGCAGCCCCCTCGGCACAGGGCGAGAAGAGACCCAGTACTTC	CASSPLGTGREETQYF
NA	TRBJ1-5	few	TRBV20-1	TGCAGTGCTAGATCCCGTGAGCCGCAGCCCCAGCATTTT	CSARSREPQPQHF